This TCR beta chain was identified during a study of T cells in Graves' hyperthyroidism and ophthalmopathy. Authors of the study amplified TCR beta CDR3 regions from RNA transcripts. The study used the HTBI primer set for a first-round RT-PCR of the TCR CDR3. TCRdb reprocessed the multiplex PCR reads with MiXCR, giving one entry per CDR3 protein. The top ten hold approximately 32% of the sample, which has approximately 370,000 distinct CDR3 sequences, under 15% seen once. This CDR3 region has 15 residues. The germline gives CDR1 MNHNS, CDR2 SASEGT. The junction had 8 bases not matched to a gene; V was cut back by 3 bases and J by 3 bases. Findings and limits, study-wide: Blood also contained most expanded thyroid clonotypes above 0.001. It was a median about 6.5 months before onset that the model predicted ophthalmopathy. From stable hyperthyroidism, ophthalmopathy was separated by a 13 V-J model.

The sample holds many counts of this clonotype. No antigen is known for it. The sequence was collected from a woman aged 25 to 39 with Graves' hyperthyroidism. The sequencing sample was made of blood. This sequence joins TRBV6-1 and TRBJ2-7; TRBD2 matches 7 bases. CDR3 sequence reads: CASSDGTTPNYEQYF. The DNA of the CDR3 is TGTGCCAGCAGTGACGGGACTACCCCGAACTACGAGCAGTACTTC.